This is a list of T cell receptor beta chains from one sample in a study of blood T cells in healthy people across ages. TCRdb re-called the 5' RACE reads through MiXCR, storing one row per CDR3 protein. The data contain about 1.6 million distinct CDR3 sequences, approximately 32% of them singletons. The sequenced sample was blood. The receptors were gathered from a woman aged 25 to 45 in good health. Both conserved end residues are part of each CDR3. The order of the fields is CDR3 length, J gene, V gene, CDR3 protein.

>14|TRBJ2-5|TRBV7-6
CASSLGTGPGEQYF
>14|TRBJ2-5|TRBV28
CASSQTYFAGTQYF
>14|TRBJ2-3|TRBV15
CATSRDWGPDTQYF
>13|TRBJ2-1|TRBV24-1
CATSDGTRNEQFF
>17|TRBJ1-5|TRBV4-1
CASSQSSRTEGNQPQHF
>14|TRBJ1-2|TRBV6-1
CASSDRGVGYGYTF
>16|TRBJ2-1|TRBV28
CACDRGTQGAYNEQFF
>14|TRBJ2-7|TRBV10-1
CASSVYGTRYEQYF
>15|TRBJ1-5|TRBV21-1
CASLGGGDSNQPQHF
>16|TRBJ2-1|TRBV4-1
CASSPQGAGGMREQFF
>11|TRBJ1-1|TRBV30
CAWSGYTEAFF
>14|TRBJ2-7|TRBV20-1
CSASPGLAGGEQYF
>16|TRBJ1-5|TRBV2
CASRRDGSNSNQPQHF
>15|TRBJ2-1|TRBV5-1
CASSLNSRGGNEQFF
>15|TRBJ2-5|TRBV24-1
CATSAGQTYQETQYF
>16|TRBJ2-3|TRBV27
CASSFESSPRTDTQYF
>14|TRBJ1-4|TRBV12-3/TRBV12-4
CASSFSGREEKLFF
>17|TRBJ2-3|TRBV5-8
CASSLAVTGSGADTQYF
>13|TRBJ1-1|TRBV24-1
CAGEGGLGTVAFF
>16|TRBJ1-6|TRBV7-8
CASSWGAGRYNSPLHF
>13|TRBJ2-7|TRBV10-3
CAIREDRAYEQYF
>11|TRBJ2-7|TRBV28
CATTAGYEQYF
>15|TRBJ2-5|TRBV10-3
CAISDEAGTQETQYF
>17|TRBJ2-3|TRBV7-6
CASSPRRGGPSQDTQYF
>16|TRBJ2-6|TRBV7-8
CASSLDQSSGANILTF
>17|TRBJ1-2|TRBV27
CASSPLGKGPGGYGYTF
>15|TRBJ2-7|TRBV7-6
CASSQEVQARHEQYF
>13|TRBJ2-3|TRBV24-1
CATSDQGRDTQYF
>12|NA|TRBV7-2
CASSDRRNEQYF
>14|TRBJ1-1|TRBV5-6
CASSFGTGIPEAFF
>16|TRBJ2-5|TRBV5-1
CASSSGLAGRIETQYF
>13|TRBJ2-1|TRBV28
CASSLSAVPEQFF
>14|TRBJ2-5|TRBV15
CATSRDRQPATQYF
>16|TRBJ2-2|TRBV5-4
CASSSSRGSNTGELFF
>16|TRBJ2-7|TRBV27
CASSPSQGPSSYEQYF
>15|TRBJ2-1|TRBV27
CASSAIGLARNEQFF